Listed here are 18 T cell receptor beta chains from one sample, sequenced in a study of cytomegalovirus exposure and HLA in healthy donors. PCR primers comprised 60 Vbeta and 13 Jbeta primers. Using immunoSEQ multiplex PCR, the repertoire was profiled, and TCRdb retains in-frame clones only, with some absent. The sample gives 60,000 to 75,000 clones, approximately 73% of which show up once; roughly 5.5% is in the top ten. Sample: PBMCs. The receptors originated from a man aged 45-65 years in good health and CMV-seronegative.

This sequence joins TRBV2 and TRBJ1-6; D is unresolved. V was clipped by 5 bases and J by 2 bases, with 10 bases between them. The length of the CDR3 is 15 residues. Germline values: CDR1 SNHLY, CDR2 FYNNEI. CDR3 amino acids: CASSLGSPYNSPLHF. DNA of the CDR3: TGTGCCAGCAGTTTAGGGAGCCCCTATAATTCACCCCTCCACTTT.

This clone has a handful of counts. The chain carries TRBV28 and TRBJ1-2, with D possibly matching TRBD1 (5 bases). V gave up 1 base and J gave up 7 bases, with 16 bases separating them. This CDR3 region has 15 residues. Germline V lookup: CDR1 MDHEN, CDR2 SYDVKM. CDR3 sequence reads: CASSLSLGQGGGYTF. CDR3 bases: TGTGCCAGCAGTTTATCCTTGGGGCAGGGCGGTGGCTACACCTTC.

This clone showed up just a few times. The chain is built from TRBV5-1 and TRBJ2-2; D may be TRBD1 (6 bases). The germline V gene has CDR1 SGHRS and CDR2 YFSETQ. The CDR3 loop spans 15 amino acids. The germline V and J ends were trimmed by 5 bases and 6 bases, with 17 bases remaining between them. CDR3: CASSQLAGDSGELFF. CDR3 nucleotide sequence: TGCGCCAGCAGTCAACTGGCAGGGGATTCCGGGGAGCTGTTTTTT.

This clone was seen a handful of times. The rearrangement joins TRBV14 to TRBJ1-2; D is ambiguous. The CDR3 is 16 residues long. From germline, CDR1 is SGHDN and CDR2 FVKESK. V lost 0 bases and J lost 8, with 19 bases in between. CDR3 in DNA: TGTGCCAGCAGCCAAGAAAAAAGAGGGTCGAGGAAAGGCTACACCTTC. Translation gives CASSQEKRGSRKGYTF.

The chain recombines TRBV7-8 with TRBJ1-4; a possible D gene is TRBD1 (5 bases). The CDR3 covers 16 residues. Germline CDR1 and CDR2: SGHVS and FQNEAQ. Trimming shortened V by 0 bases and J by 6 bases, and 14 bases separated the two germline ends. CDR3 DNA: TGTGCCAGCAGCTTAGCTAAGACCCAGGGTGATGAAAAACTGTTTTTT. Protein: CASSLAKTQGDEKLFF.

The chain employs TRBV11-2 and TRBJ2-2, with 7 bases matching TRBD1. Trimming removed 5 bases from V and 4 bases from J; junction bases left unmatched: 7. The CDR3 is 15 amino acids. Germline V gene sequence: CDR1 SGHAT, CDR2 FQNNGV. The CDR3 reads CASSPTGSVTGELFF. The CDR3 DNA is TGTGCCAGCAGCCCGACAGGGTCGGTCACCGGGGAGCTGTTTTTT.

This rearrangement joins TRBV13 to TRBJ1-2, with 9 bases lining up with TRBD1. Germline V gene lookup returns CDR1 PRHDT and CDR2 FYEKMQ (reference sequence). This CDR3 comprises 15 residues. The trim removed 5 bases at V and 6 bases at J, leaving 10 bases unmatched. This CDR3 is CASSPGDRVMDGYTF. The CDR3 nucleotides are TGTGCCAGCAGCCCGGGGGACAGGGTAATGGATGGCTACACCTTC.

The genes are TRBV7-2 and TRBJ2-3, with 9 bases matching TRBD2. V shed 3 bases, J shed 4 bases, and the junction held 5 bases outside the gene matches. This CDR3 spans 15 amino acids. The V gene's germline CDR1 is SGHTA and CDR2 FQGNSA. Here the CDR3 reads CASSFSGGAADTQYF. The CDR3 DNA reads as TGTGCCAGCAGCTTTAGCGGGGGAGCTGCAGATACGCAGTATTTT.

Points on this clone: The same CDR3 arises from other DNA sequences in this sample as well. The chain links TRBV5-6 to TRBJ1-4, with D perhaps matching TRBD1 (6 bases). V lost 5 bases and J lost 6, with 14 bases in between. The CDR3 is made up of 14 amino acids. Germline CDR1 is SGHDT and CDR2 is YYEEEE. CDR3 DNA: TGTGCCAGCAGTTTGTCAACAGGGTATGAAAAACTGTTTTTT. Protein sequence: CASSLSTGYEKLFF.

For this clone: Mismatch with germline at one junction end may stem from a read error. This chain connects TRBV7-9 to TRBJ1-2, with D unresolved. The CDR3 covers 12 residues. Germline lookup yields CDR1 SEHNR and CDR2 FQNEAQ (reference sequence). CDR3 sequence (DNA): TGTTCCAGCAGCAACAGCCCTTGGGGCTACACCTTC. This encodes CSSSNSPWGYTF.

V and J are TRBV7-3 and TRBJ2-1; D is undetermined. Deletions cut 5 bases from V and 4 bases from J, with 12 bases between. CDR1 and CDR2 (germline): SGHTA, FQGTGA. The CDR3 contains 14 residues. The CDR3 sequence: CASSPKPNYNEQFF. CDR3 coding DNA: TGTGCCAGCAGCCCGAAGCCCAATTACAATGAGCAGTTCTTC.

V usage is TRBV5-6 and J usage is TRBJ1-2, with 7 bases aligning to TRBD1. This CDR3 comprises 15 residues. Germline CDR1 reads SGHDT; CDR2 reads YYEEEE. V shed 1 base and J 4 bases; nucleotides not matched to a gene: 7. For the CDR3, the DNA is TGTGCCAGCAGCTTGCACCCAGGGGGTCTCTATGGCTACACCTTC. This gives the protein CASSLHPGGLYGYTF. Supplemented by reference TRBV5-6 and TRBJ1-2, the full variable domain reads DAGVTQSPTHLIKTRGQQVTLRCSPKSGHDTVSWYQQALGQGPQFIFQYYEEEERQRGNFPDRFSGHQFPNYSSELNVNALLLGDSALYLCASSLHPGGLYGYTFGSGTRLTVV.

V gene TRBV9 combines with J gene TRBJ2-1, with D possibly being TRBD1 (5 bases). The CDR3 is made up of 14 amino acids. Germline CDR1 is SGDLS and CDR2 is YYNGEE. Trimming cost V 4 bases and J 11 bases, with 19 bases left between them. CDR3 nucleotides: TGTGCCAGCAGCCCGTACAGGACCACAGGTAAGCAGTTCTTC. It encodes CASSPYRTTGKQFF.

Written as DNA, the CDR3 is TGTGCCAGTAGTAGGTTCAGAAACCAAGAGACCCAGTACTTC. Translating gives CASSRFRNQETQYF. This chain connects TRBV19 to TRBJ2-5; no clear D. Trimming took off 4 bases at V and 0 bases at J, with 9 bases between the two ends. Germline CDR1 reads LNHDA; CDR2 reads SQIVND (reference sequence). This CDR3 is 14 amino acids long.

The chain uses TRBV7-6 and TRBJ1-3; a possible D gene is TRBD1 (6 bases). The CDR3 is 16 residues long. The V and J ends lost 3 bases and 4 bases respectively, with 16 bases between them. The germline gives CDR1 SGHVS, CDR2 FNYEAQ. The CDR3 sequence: CASSLGRGKSGNTIYF. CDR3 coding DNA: TGTGCCAGCAGCTTGGGCAGGGGAAAATCCGGAAACACCATATATTTT. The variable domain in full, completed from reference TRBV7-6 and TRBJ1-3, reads GAGVSQSPRYKVTKRGQDVALRCDPISGHVSLYWYRQALGQGPEFLTYFNYEAQQDKSGLPNDRFSAERPEGSISTLTIQRTEQRDSAMYRCASSLGRGKSGNTIYFGEGSWLTVV.

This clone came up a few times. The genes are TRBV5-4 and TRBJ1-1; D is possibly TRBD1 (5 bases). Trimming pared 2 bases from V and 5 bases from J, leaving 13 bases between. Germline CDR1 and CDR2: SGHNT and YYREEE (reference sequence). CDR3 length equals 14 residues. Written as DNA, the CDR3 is TGTGCCAGCAGCTTACCAGGGCTCTTGACTGAAGCTTTCTTT. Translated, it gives CASSLPGLLTEAFF.

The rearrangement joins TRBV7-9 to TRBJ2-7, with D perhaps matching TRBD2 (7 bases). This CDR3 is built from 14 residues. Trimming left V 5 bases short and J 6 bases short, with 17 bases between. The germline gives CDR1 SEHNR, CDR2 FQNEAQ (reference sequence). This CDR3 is CASSPSGRGTEQYF. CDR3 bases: TGTGCCAGCAGCCCTTCTGGGAGGGGGACCGAGCAGTACTTC.

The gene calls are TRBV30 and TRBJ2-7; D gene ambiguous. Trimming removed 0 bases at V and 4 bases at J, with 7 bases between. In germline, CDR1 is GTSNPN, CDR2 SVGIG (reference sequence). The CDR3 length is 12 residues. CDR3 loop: CAWSVSIYEQYF. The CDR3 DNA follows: TGTGCCTGGAGTGTATCAATTTACGAGCAGTACTTC.